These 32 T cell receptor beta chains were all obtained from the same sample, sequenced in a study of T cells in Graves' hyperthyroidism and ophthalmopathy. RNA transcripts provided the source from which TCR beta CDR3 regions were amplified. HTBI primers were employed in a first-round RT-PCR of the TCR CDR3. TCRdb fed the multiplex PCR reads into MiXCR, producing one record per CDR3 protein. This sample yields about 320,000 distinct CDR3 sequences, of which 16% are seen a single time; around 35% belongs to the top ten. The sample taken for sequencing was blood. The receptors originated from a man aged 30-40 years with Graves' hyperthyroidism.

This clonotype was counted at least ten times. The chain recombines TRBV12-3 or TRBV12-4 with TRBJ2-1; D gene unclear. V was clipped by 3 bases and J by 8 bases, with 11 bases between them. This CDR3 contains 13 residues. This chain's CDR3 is CASSFESRDEQFF. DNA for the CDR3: TGTGCCAGCAGTTTTGAATCTCGGGATGAGCAGTTCTTC.

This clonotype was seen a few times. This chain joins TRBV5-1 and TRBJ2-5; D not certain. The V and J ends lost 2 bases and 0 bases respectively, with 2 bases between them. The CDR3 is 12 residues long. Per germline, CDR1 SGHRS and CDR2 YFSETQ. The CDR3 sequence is CASSFYQETQYF. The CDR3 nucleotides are TGCGCCAGCAGCTTTTACCAAGAGACCCAGTACTTC.

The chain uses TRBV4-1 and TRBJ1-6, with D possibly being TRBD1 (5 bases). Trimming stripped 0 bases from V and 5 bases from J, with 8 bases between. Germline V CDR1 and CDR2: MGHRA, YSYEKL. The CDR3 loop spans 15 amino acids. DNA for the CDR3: TGCGCCAGCAGCCAAGAGCAGGGAAATAATTCACCCCTCCACTTT. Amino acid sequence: CASSQEQGNNSPLHF.

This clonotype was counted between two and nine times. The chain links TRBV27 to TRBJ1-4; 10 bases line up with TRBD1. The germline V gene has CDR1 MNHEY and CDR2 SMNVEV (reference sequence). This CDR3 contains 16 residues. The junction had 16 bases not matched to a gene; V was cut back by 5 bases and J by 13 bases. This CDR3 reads CASSEGTGVPAVRLFF. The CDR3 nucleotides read TGTGCCAGCAGTGAGGGGACAGGGGTCCCCGCGGTCCGACTGTTTTTT.

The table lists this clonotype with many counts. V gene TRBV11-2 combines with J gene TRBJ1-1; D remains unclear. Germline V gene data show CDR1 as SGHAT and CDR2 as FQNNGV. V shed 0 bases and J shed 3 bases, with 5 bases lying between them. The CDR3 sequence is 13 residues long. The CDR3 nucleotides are TGTGCCAGCAGCTTAGATCCCGACACTGAAGCTTTCTTT. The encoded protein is CASSLDPDTEAFF. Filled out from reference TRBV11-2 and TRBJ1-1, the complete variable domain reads EAGVAQSPRYKIIEKRQSVAFWCNPISGHATLYWYQQILGQGPKLLIQFQNNGVVDDSQLPKDRFSAERLKGVDSTLKIQPAKLEDSAVYLCASSLDPDTEAFFGQGTRLTVV.

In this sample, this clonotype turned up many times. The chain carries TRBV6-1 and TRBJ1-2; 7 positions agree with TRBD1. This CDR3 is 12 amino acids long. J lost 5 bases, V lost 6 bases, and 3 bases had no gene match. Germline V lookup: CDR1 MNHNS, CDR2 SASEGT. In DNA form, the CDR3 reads TGTGCCAGCAGCAGGGACAGATATGGCTACACCTTC. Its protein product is CASSRDRYGYTF.

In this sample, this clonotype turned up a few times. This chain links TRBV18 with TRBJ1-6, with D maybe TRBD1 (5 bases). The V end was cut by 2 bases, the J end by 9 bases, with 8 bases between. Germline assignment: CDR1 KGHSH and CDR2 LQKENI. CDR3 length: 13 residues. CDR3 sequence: CASSPEGSSPLHF. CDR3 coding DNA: TGTGCCAGCTCACCAGAGGGGAGTTCACCCCTCCACTTT. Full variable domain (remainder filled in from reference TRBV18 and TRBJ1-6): NAGVMQNPRHLVRRRGQEARLRCSPMKGHSHVYWYRQLPEEGLKFMVYLQKENIIDESGMPKERFSAEFPKEGPSILRIQQVVRGDSAAYFCASSPEGSSPLHFGNGTRLTVT.

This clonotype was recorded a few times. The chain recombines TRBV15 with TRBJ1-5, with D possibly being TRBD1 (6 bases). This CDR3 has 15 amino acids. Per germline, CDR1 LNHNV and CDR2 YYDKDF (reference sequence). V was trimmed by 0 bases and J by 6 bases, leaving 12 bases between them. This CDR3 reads CATSREGHQGQPQHF. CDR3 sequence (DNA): TGTGCCACCAGCAGAGAGGGACACCAAGGTCAGCCCCAGCATTTT.

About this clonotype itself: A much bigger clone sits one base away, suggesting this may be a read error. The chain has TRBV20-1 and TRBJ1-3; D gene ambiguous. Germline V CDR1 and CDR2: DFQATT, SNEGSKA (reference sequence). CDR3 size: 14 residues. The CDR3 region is CSASHPGDGNTTYF. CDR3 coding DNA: TGCAGTGCTAGTCATCCCGGGGATGGAAACACCACATATTTT.

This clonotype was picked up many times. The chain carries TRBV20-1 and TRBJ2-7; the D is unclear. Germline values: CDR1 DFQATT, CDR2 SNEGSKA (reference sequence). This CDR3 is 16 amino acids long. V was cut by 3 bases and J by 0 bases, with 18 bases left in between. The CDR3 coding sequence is TGCAGTGCTAGGAGGACCCGCGCAATCCTCTCCTACGAGCAGTACTTC. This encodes CSARRTRAILSYEQYF.

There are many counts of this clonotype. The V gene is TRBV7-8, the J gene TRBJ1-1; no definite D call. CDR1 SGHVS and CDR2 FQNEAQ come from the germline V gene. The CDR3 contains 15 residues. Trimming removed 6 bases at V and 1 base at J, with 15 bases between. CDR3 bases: TGTGCCAGCAGTCCCACCACTCTTTCGAACACTGAAGCTTTCTTT. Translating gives CASSPTTLSNTEAFF.

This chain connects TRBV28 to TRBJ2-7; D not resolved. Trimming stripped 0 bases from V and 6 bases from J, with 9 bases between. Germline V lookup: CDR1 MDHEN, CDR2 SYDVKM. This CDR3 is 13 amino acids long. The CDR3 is CASSLCPDCEQYF. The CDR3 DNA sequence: TGTGCCAGCAGTTTATGTCCAGATTGCGAGCAGTACTTC.

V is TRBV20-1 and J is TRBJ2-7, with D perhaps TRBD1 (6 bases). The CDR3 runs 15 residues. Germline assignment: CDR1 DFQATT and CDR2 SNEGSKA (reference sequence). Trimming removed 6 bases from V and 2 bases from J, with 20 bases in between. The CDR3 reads CSAPDSAHSAYEQYF. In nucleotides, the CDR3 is TGCAGTGCCCCGGACAGTGCACACTCAGCCTACGAGCAGTACTTC.

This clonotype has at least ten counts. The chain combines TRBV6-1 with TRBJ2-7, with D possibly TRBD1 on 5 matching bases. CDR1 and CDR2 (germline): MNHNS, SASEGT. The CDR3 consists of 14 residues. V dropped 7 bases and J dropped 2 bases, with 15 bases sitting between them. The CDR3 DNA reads TGTGCCAGCACCGAAACCAAGGGGACCTACGAGCAGTACTTC. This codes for CASTETKGTYEQYF.

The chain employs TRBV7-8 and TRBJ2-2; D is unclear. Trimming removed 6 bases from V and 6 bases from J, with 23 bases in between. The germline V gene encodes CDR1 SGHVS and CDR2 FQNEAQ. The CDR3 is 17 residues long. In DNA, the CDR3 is TGTGCCAGCAGTCTACATCCTATCCCCCGCCAGGCCGGGGAGCTGTTTTTT. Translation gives CASSLHPIPRQAGELFF.

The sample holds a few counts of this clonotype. CDR3 protein: CASSPTTSGIGTGELFF. Here the CDR3 DNA reads TGTGCCAGCTCACCAACGACTAGCGGGATAGGCACCGGGGAGCTGTTTTTT. V gene TRBV18 combines with J gene TRBJ2-2, with 11 positions matching TRBD2. Germline V gene data show CDR1 as KGHSH and CDR2 as LQKENI. The CDR3 loop spans 17 amino acids. J lost 4 bases, V lost 2 bases, and 6 bases had no gene match.

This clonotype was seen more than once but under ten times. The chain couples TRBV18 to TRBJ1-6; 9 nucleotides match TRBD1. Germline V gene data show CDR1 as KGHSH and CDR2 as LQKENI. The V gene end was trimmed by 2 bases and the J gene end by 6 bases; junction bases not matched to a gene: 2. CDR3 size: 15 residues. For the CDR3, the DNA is TGTGCCAGCTCACCAGTGGGACAGGGTAATTCACCCCTCCACTTT. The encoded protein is CASSPVGQGNSPLHF.

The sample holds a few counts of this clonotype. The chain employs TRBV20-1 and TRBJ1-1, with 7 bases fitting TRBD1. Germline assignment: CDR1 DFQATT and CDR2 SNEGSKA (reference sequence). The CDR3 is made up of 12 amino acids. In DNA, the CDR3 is TGCAGATCAACGGGGCAGGGGGTTGAAGCTTTCTTT. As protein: CRSTGQGVEAFF.

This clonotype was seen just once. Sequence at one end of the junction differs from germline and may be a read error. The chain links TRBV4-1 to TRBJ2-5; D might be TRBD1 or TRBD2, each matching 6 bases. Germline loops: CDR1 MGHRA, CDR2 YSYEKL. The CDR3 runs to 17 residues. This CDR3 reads CASSQDRGAGIGGTQCF. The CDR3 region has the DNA TGCGCCAGCAGCCAAGATAGGGGGGCGGGAATAGGAGGGACCCAGTGCTTC.

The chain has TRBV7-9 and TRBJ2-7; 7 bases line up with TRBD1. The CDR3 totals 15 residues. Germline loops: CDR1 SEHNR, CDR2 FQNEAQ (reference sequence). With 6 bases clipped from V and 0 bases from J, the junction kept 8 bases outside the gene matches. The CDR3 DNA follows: TGTGCCAGCAGTAACCCCCGGGACAGCTCCTACGAGCAGTACTTC. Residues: CASSNPRDSSYEQYF.

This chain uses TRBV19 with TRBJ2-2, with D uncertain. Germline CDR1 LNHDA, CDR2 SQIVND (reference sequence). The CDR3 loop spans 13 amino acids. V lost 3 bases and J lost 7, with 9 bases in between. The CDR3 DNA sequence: TGTGCCAGTAGTATTATGGTTAACGGGGAGCTGTTTTTT. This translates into CASSIMVNGELFF. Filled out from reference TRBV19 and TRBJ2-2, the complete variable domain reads DGGITQSPKYLFRKEGQNVTLSCEQNLNHDAMYWYRQDPGQGLRLIYYSQIVNDFQKGDIAEGYSVSREKKESFPLTVTSAQKNPTAFYLCASSIMVNGELFFGEGSRLTVL.

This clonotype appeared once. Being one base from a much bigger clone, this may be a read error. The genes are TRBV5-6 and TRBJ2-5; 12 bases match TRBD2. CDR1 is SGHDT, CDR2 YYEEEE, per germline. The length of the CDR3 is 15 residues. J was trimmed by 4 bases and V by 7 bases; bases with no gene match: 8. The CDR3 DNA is TGTGCCAGCGGTCACACTAGCGGGAGGCGAGAGACCCAGTACTTC. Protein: CASGHTSGRRETQYF.

The CDR3 loop is CASSLDVLYNEQFF. In DNA form, the CDR3 reads TGCGCCAGCAGCTTGGATGTTCTTTACAATGAGCAGTTCTTC. The rearrangement joins TRBV5-1 to TRBJ2-1; D remains ambiguous. V shed 0 bases and J shed 4 bases, with 8 bases lying between them. Germline assignment: CDR1 SGHRS and CDR2 YFSETQ. This CDR3 is built from 14 residues.

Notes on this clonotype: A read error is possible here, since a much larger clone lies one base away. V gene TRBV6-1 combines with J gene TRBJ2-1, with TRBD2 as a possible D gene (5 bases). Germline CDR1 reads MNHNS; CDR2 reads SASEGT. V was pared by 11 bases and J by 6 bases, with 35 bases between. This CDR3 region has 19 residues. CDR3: CAGRSYKLSDQAKGNEQFF. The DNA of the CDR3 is TGTGCCGGCCGCAGTTACAAGCTTAGCGACCAAGCTAAGGGCAATGAGCAGTTCTTC.

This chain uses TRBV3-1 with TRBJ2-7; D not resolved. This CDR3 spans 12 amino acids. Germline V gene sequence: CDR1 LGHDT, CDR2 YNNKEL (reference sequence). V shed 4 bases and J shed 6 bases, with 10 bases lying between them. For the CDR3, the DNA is TGTGCCAGCAGCCTCTCGTTGGGCGAGCAGTACTTC. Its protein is CASSLSLGEQYF.

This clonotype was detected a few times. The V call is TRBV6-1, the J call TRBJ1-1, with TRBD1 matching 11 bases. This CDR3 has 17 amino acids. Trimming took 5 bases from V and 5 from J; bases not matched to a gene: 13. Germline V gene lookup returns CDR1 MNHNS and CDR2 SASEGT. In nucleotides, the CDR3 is TGTGCCAGCAGTCTAGGGCTAGGACAGGGGGCGTATACTGAAGCTTTCTTT. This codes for CASSLGLGQGAYTEAFF.

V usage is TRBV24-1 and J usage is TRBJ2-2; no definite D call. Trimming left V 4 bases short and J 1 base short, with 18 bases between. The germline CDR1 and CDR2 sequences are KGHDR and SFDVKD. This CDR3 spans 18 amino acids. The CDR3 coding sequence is TGTGCCACCAGTGAAGCCCCAGGAGTCCGGCGGAACACCGGGGAGCTGTTTTTT. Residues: CATSEAPGVRRNTGELFF.

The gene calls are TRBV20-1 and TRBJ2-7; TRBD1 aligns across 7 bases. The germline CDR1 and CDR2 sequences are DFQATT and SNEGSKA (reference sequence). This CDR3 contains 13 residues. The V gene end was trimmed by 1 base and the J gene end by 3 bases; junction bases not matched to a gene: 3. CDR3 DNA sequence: TGCAGTGCTAGAGTGACAGGGATCTACGAGCAGTACTTC. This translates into CSARVTGIYEQYF.

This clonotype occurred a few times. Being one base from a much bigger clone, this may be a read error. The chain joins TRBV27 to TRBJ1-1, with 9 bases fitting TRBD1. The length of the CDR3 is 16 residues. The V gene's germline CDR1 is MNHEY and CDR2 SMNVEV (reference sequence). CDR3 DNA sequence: TGTGCCAGCAGTCGAGCGACAGGGGGAATGAACACTGAAGTTTTCTTT. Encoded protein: CASSRATGGMNTEVFF.

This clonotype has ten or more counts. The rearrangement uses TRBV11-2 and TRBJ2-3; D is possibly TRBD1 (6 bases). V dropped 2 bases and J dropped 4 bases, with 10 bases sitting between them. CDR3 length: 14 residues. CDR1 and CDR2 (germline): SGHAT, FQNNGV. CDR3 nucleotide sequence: TGTGCCAGCAGCTTAACAGGGATGCCAGATACGCAGTATTTT. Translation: CASSLTGMPDTQYF.

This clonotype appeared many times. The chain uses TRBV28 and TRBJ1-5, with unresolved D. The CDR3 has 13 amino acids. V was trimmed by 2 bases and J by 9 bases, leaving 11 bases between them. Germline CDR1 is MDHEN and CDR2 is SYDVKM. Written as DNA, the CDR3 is TGTGCCAGCAGTTTACCGCCGTATGGGCCCCAGCATTTT. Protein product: CASSLPPYGPQHF. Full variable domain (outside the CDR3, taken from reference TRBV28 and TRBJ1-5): DVKVTQSSRYLVKRTGEKVFLECVQDMDHENMFWYRQDPGLGLRLIYFSYDVKMKEKGDIPEGYSVSREKKERFSLILESASTNQTSMYLCASSLPPYGPQHFGDGTRLSIL.

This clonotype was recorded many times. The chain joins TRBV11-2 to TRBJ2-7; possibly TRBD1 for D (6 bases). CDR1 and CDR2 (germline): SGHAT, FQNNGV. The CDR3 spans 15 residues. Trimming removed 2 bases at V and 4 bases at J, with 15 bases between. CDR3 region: CASSLQGRAPYEQYF. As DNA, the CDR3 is TGTGCCAGCAGCTTACAGGGGCGGGCCCCATACGAGCAGTACTTC.